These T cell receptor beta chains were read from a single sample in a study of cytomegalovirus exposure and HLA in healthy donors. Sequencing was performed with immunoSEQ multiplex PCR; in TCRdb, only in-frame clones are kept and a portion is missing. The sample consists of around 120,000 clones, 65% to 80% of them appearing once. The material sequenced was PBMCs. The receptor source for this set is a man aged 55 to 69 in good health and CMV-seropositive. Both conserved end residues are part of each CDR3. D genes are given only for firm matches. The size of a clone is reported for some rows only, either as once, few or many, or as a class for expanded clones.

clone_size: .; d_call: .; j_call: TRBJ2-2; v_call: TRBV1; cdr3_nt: TGCACCAGCAGCCGACGGGGCGGGGGCACCGGGGAGCTGTTTTTT; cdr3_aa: CTSSRRGGGTGELFF
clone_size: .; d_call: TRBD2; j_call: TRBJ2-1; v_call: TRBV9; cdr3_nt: TGTGCCAGCAGCCCCCGCCCGCTAGCGGAACCCAATGAGCAGTTCTTC; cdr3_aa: CASSPRPLAEPNEQFF
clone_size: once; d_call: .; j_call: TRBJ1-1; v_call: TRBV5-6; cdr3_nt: TGTGCCAGCAGCTGGACTTCGGGCAAAGCGAGCACTGAAGCTTTCTTT; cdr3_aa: CASSWTSGKASTEAFF
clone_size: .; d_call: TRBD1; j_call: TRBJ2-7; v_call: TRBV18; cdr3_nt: TGTGCCAGCTCCCGAACGACAGGGCTAGACGAGCAGTACTTC; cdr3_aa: CASSRTTGLDEQYF
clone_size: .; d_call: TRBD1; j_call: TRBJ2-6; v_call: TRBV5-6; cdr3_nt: TGTGCCAGCAGCTTGGTGGGCAGGGGGCGCGTTGGGGCCAACGTCCTGACTTTC; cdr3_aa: CASSLVGRGRVGANVLTF
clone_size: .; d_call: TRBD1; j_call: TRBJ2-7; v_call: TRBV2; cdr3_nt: TGTGCCAGCAGTACAGGGGGCTACGAGCAGTACTTC; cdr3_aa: CASSTGGYEQYF
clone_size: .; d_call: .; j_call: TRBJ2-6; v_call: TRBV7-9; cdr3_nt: TGTTCCAGCAGCTTAACTGGCTCTGGGGCCAACGGCCTGACTTTC; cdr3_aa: CSSSLTGSGANGLTF
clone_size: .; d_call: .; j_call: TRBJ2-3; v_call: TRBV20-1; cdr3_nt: TGCAGTGCTCGCGAAAGAGATACGCAGTATTTT; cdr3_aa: CSARERDTQYF
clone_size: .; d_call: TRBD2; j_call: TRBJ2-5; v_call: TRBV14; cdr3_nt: TGTGCCAGCAGCCAAGGGACTAGCGGGAGATCTGAGACCCAGTACTTC; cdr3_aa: CASSQGTSGRSETQYF
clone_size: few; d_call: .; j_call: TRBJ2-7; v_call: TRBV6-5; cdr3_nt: TGTGCCAGCAGGACTACCAGAGGGTCGGCCTACGAGCAGTACTTC; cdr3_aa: CASRTTRGSAYEQYF
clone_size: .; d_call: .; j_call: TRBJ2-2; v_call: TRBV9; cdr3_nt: TGTGCCAGCAGCCCCCCCGTGGGGGGCACCGGGGAGCTGTTTTTT; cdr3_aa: CASSPPVGGTGELFF
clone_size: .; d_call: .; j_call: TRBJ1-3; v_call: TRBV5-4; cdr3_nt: TGTGCCAGCAGCTTGAGTGGTCTCGGCTCTGGAAACACCATATATTTT; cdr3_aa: CASSLSGLGSGNTIYF
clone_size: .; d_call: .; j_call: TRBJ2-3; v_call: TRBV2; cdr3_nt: TGTGCCAGCAGGCCAACCCCAGGGAATACGCAGTATTTT; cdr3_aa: CASRPTPGNTQYF
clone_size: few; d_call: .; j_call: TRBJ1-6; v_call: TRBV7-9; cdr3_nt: TGTTCCAGCAGCTTCGGTCTTAATAAGGAGACACCCCTCCACTTT; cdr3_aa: CSSSFGLNKETPLHF
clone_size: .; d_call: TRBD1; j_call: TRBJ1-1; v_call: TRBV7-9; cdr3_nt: TGTGCCAGCAGCTTACAATCGACAGGGCCGAACACTGAAGCTTTCTTT; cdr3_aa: CASSLQSTGPNTEAFF